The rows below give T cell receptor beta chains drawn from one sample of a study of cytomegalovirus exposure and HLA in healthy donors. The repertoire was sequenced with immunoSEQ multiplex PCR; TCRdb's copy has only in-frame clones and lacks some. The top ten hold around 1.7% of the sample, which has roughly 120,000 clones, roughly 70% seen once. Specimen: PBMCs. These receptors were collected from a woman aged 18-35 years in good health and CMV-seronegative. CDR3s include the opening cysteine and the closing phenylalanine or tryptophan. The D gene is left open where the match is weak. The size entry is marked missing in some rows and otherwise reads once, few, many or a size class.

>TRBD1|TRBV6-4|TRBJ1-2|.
CASRPGQGNYGYTF
TGTGCCAGCAGACCGGGACAGGGGAACTATGGCTACACCTTC
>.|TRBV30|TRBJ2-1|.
CAWSVLLLKEQFF
TGTGCCTGGAGTGTTCTCCTCCTAAAAGAGCAGTTCTTC
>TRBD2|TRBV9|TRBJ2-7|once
CASSAGTRAGEQYF
TGTGCCAGCAGCGCCGGGACTAGGGCCGGCGAGCAGTACTTC
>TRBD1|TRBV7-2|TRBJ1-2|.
CASSLGTGGYGYTF
TGTGCCAGCAGCTTAGGGACAGGGGGCTATGGCTACACCTTC
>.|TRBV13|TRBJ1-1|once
CASSLRTFNTEAFF
TGTGCCAGCAGCTTACGGACATTTAACACTGAAGCTTTCTTT
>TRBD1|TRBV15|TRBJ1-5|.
CATSDGTGAYNQPQHF
TGTGCCACCAGCGATGGGACAGGGGCGTACAATCAGCCCCAGCATTTT
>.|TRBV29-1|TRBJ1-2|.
CSVVGGGPDGYTF
TGCAGCGTTGTAGGAGGAGGACCGGATGGCTACACCTTC
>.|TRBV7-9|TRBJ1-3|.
CASSPEGYSGNTIYF
TGTGCCAGCAGCCCGGAGGGATACTCTGGAAACACCATATATTTT
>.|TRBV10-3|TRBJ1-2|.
CAIRADKANYGYTF
TGTGCCATCAGGGCGGACAAAGCTAACTATGGCTACACCTTC
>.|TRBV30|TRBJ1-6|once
CAWNRVLDSPLHF
TGTGCCTGGAACAGGGTTCTGGATTCACCCCTCCACTTT
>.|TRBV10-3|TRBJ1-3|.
CAIGQSGNTIYF
TGTGCCATCGGACAGTCTGGAAACACCATATATTTT
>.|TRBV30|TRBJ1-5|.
CAWQLGASNQPQHF
TGTGCCTGGCAATTGGGGGCCAGCAATCAGCCCCAGCATTTT
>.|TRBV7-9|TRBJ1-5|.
CASSQGGYQPQHF
TGTGCCAGCAGCCAAGGAGGCTATCAGCCCCAGCATTTT
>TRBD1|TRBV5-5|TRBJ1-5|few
CASSLDRVNQPQHF
TGTGCCAGCAGCCTTGACAGGGTTAATCAGCCCCAGCATTTT
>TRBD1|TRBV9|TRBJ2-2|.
CASSGPGQGAVGELFF
TGTGCCAGCAGCGGACCGGGACAGGGGGCCGTCGGGGAGCTGTTTTTT
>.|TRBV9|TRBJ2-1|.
CASSPFGPGMAYNEQFF
TGTGCCAGCAGCCCCTTTGGTCCGGGGATGGCCTACAATGAGCAGTTCTTC
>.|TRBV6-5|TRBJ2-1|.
CASSSTSHEQFF
TGTGCCAGCAGTTCGACATCCCATGAGCAGTTCTTC
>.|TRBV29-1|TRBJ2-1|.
CSVGSRLRRGDNEQFF
TGCAGCGTTGGATCCCGTCTCCGGCGGGGAGACAATGAGCAGTTCTTC
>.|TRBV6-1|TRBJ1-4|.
CASTMTGTNEKLFF
TGTGCCAGCACGATGACGGGTACTAATGAAAAACTGTTTTTT
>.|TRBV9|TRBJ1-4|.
CASSVGVTGANEKLFF
TGTGCCAGCAGCGTAGGCGTGACAGGTGCCAATGAAAAACTGTTTTTT
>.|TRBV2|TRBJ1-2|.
CASSPGQSHYGYTF
TGTGCCAGCAGTCCCGGACAGAGTCACTATGGCTACACCTTC
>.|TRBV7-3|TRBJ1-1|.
CASSRDRTNTEAFF
TGTGCCAGCAGCCGCGACAGGACAAACACTGAAGCTTTCTTT
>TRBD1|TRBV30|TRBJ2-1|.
CAWSGQGQGQFF
TGTGCCTGGAGTGGACAGGGACAGGGGCAGTTCTTC
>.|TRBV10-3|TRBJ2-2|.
CAISEGVMWGQGNTGELFF
TGTGCCATCAGTGAAGGAGTTATGTGGGGGCAGGGGAACACCGGGGAGCTGTTTTTT
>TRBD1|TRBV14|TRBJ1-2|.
CASSQDRDSPNYGYTF
TGTGCCAGCAGCCAAGACCGGGACAGTCCTAACTATGGCTACACCTTC
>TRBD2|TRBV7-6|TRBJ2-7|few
CASSLAASGVYEQYF
TGTGCCAGCAGCTTAGCGGCTAGCGGGGTATACGAGCAGTACTTC
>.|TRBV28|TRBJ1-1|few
CASSSGLGNTEAFF
TGTGCCAGCAGTAGCGGGCTTGGGAACACTGAAGCTTTCTTT